The present T cell receptor beta chain was sequenced within a study of shared clonotypes between healthy human individuals. As for the study in general: Each donor's CD8 memory used one plate, CD8 naive two, each CD4 subset three. Study-wide results and limits: Memory subsets generally showed smaller estimated richness than naive subsets did. Sorted-subset samples were not fully sequenced, rarefaction indicated.

With respect to this clone: Its matching antigen is unknown. Different DNA sequences within this sample yield the same CDR3.

V lost 7 bases to trimming and J lost 5 bases, with 5 bases between them. This CDR3 is 10 amino acids long. Germline V gene lookup returns CDR1 SQVTM and CDR2 ANQGSEA. CD45RO-negative, CCR7-positively selected cells formed the naive CD8 fraction, excluding terminally differentiated effector memory CD45RA+ cells. Donors were healthy HIV-negative adults without recent acute infections or vaccinations. The method was immunoSEQ multiplex PCR; TCRdb's version includes in-frame clones alone and lacks a portion of them. This table holds approximately 600,000 clones, 90% to 95% found once. The TCR originated in a woman aged 25 to 39 in good health. V usage is TRBV29-1 and J usage is TRBJ2-2, with D unresolved. Specimen: naive CD8+ T cells sorted from blood. The CDR3 coding sequence is TGCAGCGCTTGGACCGGGGAGCTGTTTTTT. Amino acids: CSAWTGELFF.